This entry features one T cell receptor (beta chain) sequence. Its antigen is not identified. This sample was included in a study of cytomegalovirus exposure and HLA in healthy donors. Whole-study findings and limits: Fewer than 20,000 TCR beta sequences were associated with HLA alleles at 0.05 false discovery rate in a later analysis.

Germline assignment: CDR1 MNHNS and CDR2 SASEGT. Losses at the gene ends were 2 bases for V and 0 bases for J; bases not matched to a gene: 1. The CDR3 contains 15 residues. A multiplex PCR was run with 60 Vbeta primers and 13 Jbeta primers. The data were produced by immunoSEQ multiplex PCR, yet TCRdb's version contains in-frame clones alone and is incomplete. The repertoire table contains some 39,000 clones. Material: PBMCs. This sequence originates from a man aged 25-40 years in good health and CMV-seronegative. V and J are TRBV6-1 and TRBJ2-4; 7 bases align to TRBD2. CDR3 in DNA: TGTGCCAGCAGTGAATGGGGGGGAGCCAAAAACATTCAGTACTTC. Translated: CASSEWGGAKNIQYF.